The source of this TCR beta chain is a study of cytomegalovirus exposure and HLA in healthy donors. Primers: 60 Vbeta forward and 13 Jbeta reverse. The protocol was immunoSEQ multiplex PCR, while the TCRdb copy is restricted to in-frame clones and leaves out a portion. The repertoire consists of fewer than 200,000 clones, with 70% to 85% occurring once and the leading ten covering about 4.5%. The CDR3 is 12 amino acids. CDR1 and CDR2 (germline): SNHLY, FYNNEI. V lost 5 bases and J 7 bases, leaving 9 bases between the germline ends. The sample comprised PBMCs. The source is a man aged 35-49 years in good health and CMV-seronegative. V and J are TRBV2 and TRBJ1-5; no firm D call. As DNA, the CDR3 is TGTGCCAGCAGTCCGACTGAGCAGCCCCAGCATTTT. The encoded protein is CASSPTEQPQHF.